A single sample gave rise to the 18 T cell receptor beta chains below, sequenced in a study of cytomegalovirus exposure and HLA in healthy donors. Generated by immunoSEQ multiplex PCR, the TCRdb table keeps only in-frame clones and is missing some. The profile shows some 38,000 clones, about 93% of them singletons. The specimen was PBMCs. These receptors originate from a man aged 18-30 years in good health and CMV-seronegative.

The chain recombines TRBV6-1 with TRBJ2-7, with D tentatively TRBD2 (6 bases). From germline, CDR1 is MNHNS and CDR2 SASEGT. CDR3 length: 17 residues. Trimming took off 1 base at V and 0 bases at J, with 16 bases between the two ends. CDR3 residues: CASSEGGRWRTSYEQYF. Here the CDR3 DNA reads TGTGCCAGCAGTGAAGGGGGGAGGTGGAGGACCTCCTACGAGCAGTACTTC.

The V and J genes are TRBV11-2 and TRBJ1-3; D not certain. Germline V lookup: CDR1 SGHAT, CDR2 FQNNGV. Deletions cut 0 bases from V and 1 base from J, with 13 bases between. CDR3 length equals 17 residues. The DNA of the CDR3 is TGTGCCAGCAGCTTAGATCAGGCGACACGTTCTGGAAACACCATATATTTT. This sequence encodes CASSLDQATRSGNTIYF.

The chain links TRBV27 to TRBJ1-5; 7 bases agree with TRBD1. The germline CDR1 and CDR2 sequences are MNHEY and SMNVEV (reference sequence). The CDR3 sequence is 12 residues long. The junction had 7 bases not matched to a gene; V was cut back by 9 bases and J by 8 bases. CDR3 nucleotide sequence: TGTGCCAGTGGGACAGCCCTGAAGCCCCAGCATTTT. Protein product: CASGTALKPQHF.

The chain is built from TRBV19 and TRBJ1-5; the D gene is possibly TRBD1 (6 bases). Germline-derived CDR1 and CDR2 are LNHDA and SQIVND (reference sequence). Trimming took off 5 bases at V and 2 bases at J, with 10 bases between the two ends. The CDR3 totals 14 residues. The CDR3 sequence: CASSPAGGNQPQHF. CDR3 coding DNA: TGTGCCAGTAGTCCCGCAGGGGGCAATCAGCCCCAGCATTTT.

The CDR3: CASCPTGAYEQYF. As DNA, the CDR3 is TGTGCCAGCTGTCCAACAGGGGCCTACGAGCAGTACTTC. This chain uses TRBV6-1 with TRBJ2-7; 7 bases are a match to TRBD1. This CDR3 spans 13 amino acids. The germline gives CDR1 MNHNS, CDR2 SASEGT. The V and J ends lost 8 bases and 2 bases, in that order; junction bases with no gene match: 6.

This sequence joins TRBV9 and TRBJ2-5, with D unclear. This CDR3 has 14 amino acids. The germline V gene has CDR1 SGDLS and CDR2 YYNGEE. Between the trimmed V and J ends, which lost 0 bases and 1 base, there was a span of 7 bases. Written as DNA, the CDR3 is TGTGCCAGCAGCGTAGAGCTACTCCAAGAGACCCAGTACTTC. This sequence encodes CASSVELLQETQYF.

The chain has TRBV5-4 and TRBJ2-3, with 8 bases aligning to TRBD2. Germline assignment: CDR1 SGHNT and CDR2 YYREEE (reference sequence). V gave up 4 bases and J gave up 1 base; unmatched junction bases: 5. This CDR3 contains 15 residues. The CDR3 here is CASSKAGVGTDTQYF. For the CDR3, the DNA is TGTGCCAGCAGCAAAGCGGGAGTAGGCACAGATACGCAGTATTTT. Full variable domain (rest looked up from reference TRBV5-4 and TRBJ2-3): ETGVTQSPTHLIKTRGQQVTLRCSSQSGHNTVSWYQQALGQGPQFIFQYYREEENGRGNFPPRFSGLQFPNYSSELNVNALELDDSALYLCASSKAGVGTDTQYFGPGTRLTVL.

The CDR3 coding sequence is TGTGCCAGTAGTATAGACGCGACAGGCTTCAATCAGCCCCAGCATTTT. Translation: CASSIDATGFNQPQHF. V usage is TRBV19 and J usage is TRBJ1-5; tentatively, D is TRBD1 (6 bases). Trimming cost V 0 bases and J 3 bases, with 12 bases left between them. The CDR3 has 16 amino acids. CDR1 and CDR2 from the germline V gene are LNHDA and SQIVND (reference sequence).

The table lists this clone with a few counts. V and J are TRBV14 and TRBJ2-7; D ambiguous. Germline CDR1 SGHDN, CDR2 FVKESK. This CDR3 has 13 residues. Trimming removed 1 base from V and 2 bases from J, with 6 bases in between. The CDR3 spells CASSQGVAYEQYF. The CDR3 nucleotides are TGTGCCAGCAGCCAAGGCGTAGCCTACGAGCAGTACTTC.

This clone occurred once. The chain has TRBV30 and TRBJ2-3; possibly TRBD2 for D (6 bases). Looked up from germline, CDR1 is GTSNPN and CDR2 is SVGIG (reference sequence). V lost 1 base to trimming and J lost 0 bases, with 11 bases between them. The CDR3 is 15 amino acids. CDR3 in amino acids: CAWSGVGTSTDTQYF. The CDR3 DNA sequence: TGTGCCTGGAGTGGGGTCGGGACTAGCACAGATACGCAGTATTTT.

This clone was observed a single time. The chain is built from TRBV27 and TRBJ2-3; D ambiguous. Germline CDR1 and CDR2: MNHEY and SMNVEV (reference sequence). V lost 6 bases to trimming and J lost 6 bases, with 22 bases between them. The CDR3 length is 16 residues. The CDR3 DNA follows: TGTGCCAGCAGCAAGCAGTGGGCGCCAAATCCGGATACGCAGTATTTT. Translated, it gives CASSKQWAPNPDTQYF.

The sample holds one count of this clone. The CDR3 loop is CASSGAGVGPRELFF. DNA for the CDR3: TGTGCCAGCAGCGGGGCAGGGGTGGGGCCCAGGGAGCTGTTTTTT. The chain joins TRBV5-4 to TRBJ2-2; maybe TRBD1 (6 bases). V lost 4 bases and J lost 9, with 19 bases in between. Germline V gene sequence: CDR1 SGHNT, CDR2 YYREEE (reference sequence). This CDR3 spans 15 amino acids.

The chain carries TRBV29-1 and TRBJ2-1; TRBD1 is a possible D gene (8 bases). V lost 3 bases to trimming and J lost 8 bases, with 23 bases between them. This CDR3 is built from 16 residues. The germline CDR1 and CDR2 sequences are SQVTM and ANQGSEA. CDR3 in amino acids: CSVDGQGGLGLHEQFF. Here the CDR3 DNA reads TGCAGCGTTGACGGACAGGGAGGGTTAGGGCTGCATGAGCAGTTCTTC.

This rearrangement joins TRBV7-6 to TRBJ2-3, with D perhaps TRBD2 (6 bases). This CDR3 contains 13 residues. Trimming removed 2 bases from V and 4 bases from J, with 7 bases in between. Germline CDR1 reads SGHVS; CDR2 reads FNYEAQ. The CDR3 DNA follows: TGTGCCAGCAGCTTACCGGGGGCAGATACGCAGTATTTT. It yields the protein CASSLPGADTQYF.

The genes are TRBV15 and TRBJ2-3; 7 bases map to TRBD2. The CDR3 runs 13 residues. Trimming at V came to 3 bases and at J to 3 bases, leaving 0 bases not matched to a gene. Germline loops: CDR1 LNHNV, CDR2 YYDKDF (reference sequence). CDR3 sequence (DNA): TGTGCCACCAGCAGGGGAGGGACAGATACGCAGTATTTT. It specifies CATSRGGTDTQYF.

The CDR3 DNA reads as TGTGCCAGCTCCGCGGGACAGGGGCTGGATACGCAGTATTTT. Residues: CASSAGQGLDTQYF. This chain connects TRBV18 to TRBJ2-3, with 10 positions matching TRBD1. V was clipped by 6 bases and J by 6 bases; unmatched bases: 6. Looked up from germline, CDR1 is KGHSH and CDR2 is LQKENI. The CDR3 length is 14 residues.

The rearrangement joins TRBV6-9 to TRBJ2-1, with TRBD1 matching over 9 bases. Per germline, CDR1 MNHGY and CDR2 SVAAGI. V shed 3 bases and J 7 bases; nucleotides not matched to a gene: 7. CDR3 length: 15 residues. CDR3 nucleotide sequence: TGTGCCAGCAGTTACTTAGGGACAGGGTTAAATGAGCAGTTCTTC. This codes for CASSYLGTGLNEQFF.

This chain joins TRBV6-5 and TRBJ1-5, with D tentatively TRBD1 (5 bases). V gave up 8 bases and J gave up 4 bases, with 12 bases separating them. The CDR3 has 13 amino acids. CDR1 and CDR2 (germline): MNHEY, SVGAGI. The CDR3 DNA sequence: TGTGCCAGCGGCGATCCAGGGAATCAGCCCCAGCATTTT. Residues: CASGDPGNQPQHF.